This T cell receptor (beta chain) was recovered during a study of Ad26.COV2.S vaccination and SARS-CoV-2 variants. Treatment reported: about 20 received Ad26.COV2.S at low or high dose, single or two shots; 5 received placebo; per-sample allocation not given. Sampling happened 63 days after the first vaccine or placebo injection. Here immunoSEQ multiplex PCR was the method, and the copy in TCRdb shows in-frame clones only, minus some. The table lists approximately 400,000 clones, about 85% of them singletons. This CDR3 comprises 14 residues. With V trimmed by 6 bases and J by 0 bases, 3 bases remained unmatched. Germline loops: CDR1 MGHDK, CDR2 SYGVNS.

The sequence was obtained from a person between 18 and 65 years old who received the Ad26.COV2.S COVID-19 vaccine or a placebo. This specimen consisted of peripheral blood, obtained in a trial of Ad26.COV2.S vaccine versus placebo. This sequence joins TRBV25-1 and TRBJ2-7; 9 positions agree with TRBD1. CDR3 sequence (DNA): TGTGCCAGCAGGGGGGGACAGGGCTCCTACGAGCAGTACTTC. Translating gives CASRGGQGSYEQYF.